Below, 11 T cell receptor beta chains from the same sample are listed, as sequenced in a study of blood T cells in healthy people across ages. Primed by a sample-barcoded 5' primer and a J-beta primer mix, a second PCR proceeded for about 6 to 11 cycles. TCRdb analysed the 5' RACE reads with MiXCR anew, one entry per CDR3 protein. Of approximately 1.5 million distinct CDR3 sequences listed, around 35% are singletons. Sample: blood. Receptor source: a woman aged 25 to 39 in good health.

V usage is TRBV5-1 and J usage is TRBJ1-1; 11 positions match TRBD1. The germline CDR1 and CDR2 sequences are SGHRS and YFSETQ. CDR3 length equals 15 residues. V dropped 1 base and J dropped 5; count of bases not matched to a gene: 4. The CDR3 here is CASSLRTGGSTEAFF. As DNA, the CDR3 is TGCGCCAGCAGCTTGCGGACAGGGGGCAGTACTGAAGCTTTCTTT.

The chain joins TRBV27 to TRBJ1-2; TRBD1 aligns across 9 bases. The CDR3 has 17 amino acids. J lost 1 base, V lost 0 bases, and 6 bases had no gene match. Germline values: CDR1 MNHEY, CDR2 SMNVEV (reference sequence). CDR3 loop: CASSLSGTGSSNYGYTF. The CDR3 DNA reads TGTGCCAGCAGTTTATCGGGGACAGGGTCAAGTAACTATGGCTACACCTTC.

This clonotype was seen only a few times. The chain recombines TRBV4-1 with TRBJ2-2; D gene uncertain. Looked up from germline, CDR1 is MGHRA and CDR2 is YSYEKL. V lost 1 base and J 6 bases, leaving 9 bases between the germline ends. This CDR3 comprises 14 residues. This CDR3 reads CASSQVGIAGELFF. The CDR3 bases are TGCGCCAGCAGCCAAGTCGGAATAGCCGGGGAGCTGTTTTTT.

V and J are TRBV6-1 and TRBJ2-2; a possible D gene is TRBD2 (6 bases). CDR1 and CDR2 from the germline V gene are MNHNS and SASEGT. This CDR3 is built from 16 residues. The V and J ends lost 8 bases and 7 bases respectively, with 23 bases between them. CDR3 sequence (DNA): TGTGCCAGCGGTCCAGGCGGGAACATAGTGGGCGGGGAGCTGTTTTTT. Protein sequence: CASGPGGNIVGGELFF.

This clonotype was observed a single time. This may be a read error: a much more frequent sequence differs by one nucleotide. V usage is TRBV12-3 or TRBV12-4 and J usage is TRBJ2-5; 10 bases map to TRBD2. The J call may be in error: the DNA end matches TRBJ2-7 better. The CDR3 extends over 15 amino acids. For the CDR3, the DNA is TGTGCCAGCAGTTCCGGGACTAGCGAGACCTGCGAGCAGTACTTC. Its translation: CASSSGTSETCEQYF.

J is TRBJ1-5 and V is TRBV4-1; D remains unclear. Trimming removed 0 bases at V and 2 bases at J, with 11 bases between. The CDR3 has 16 residues. In germline, CDR1 is MGHRA, CDR2 YSYEKL. DNA for the CDR3: TGCGCCAGCAGCCAAGATAGCAATCTGGGCAATCAGCCCCAGCATTTT. Protein sequence: CASSQDSNLGNQPQHF.

In this sample, this clonotype turned up a few times. The CDR3 region has the DNA TGTGCCTGGAGTGTACAGTCAGGCGGAAATGAGCAGTTCTTC. Its protein product is CAWSVQSGGNEQFF. This chain connects TRBV30 to TRBJ2-1, with no clear D. Trimming shortened V by 0 bases and J by 7 bases, and 13 bases separated the two germline ends. The CDR3 contains 14 residues. The germline V gene has CDR1 GTSNPN and CDR2 SVGIG (reference sequence).

The gene calls are TRBV2 and TRBJ2-3, with 12 bases aligning to TRBD2. This CDR3 region has 16 residues. CDR1 SNHLY and CDR2 FYNNEI come from the germline V gene. V dropped 7 bases and J dropped 0; count of bases not matched to a gene: 5. The CDR3 protein is CASKRTSGASTDTQYF. CDR3 bases: TGTGCCAGCAAAAGGACTAGCGGGGCTAGCACAGATACGCAGTATTTT.

This chain connects TRBV20-1 to TRBJ2-7; no firm D call. The germline gives CDR1 DFQATT, CDR2 SNEGSKA (reference sequence). The V gene lost 1 base and the J gene lost 2 bases, with 12 bases spanning the gap. CDR3 size: 14 residues. The CDR3 here is CSARGLNHPYEQYF. The CDR3 nucleotides read TGCAGTGCTAGAGGACTTAACCATCCCTACGAGCAGTACTTC.

This chain uses TRBV27 with TRBJ1-1, with D hard to call. Per germline, CDR1 MNHEY and CDR2 SMNVEV (reference sequence). V was pared by 8 bases and J by 6 bases, with 10 bases between. The CDR3 has 11 amino acids. The CDR3 region is CASFSPAEAFF. The DNA for the CDR3 is TGTGCCAGCTTCAGTCCCGCTGAAGCTTTCTTT.

V gene TRBV20-1 combines with J gene TRBJ2-3; 13 positions agree with TRBD2. The J segment lost 3 bases and the V segment lost 0 bases, leaving 15 bases of the junction unmatched. Per germline, CDR1 DFQATT and CDR2 SNEGSKA (reference sequence). CDR3 length: 20 residues. The CDR3 DNA sequence: TGCAGTGCTAGAGAAAATGAACTAGCGGGGGGGCTCGGTGGGACAGATACGCAGTATTTT. It translates to CSARENELAGGLGGTDTQYF.